This note documents a single T cell receptor beta chain sequence. The data belong to a study of blood T cell repertoires in COVID-19. Original data processing: Reference gene primer amplification in the assay estimated nucleated cell counts. The data were produced by immunoSEQ multiplex PCR, yet TCRdb's version contains in-frame clones alone and is incomplete. V and J calls plus clone size are reproduced from that table; the DNA served to infer D and trimming. The sample shows 150,000 to 190,000 clones, 76% of them seen only once. The CDR3 consists of 17 residues. The trim removed 1 base at V and 1 base at J, leaving 7 bases unmatched. Germline-derived CDR1 and CDR2 are LNHDA and SQIVND (reference sequence).

The sequenced sample consisted of peripheral blood. The chain uses TRBV19 and TRBJ2-3; 8 bases map to TRBD2. The sequence was collected from a woman of 80 years or more with acute or convalescent COVID-19. CDR3 sequence: CASSIGGSGTRTDTQYF. The CDR3 DNA reads TGTGCCAGTAGTATAGGTGGTAGCGGGACACGCACAGATACGCAGTATTTT.